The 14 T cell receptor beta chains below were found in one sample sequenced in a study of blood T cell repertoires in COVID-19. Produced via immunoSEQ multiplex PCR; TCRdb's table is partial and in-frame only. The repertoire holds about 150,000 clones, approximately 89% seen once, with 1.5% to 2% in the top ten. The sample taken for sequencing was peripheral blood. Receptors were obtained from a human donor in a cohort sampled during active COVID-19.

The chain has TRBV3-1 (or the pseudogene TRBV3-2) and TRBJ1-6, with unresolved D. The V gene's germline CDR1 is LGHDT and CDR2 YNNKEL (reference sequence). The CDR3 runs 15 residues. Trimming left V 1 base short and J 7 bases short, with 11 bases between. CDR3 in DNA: TGTGCCAGCAGCCAAGTTAGGGCGGGAAATTCACCCCTCCACTTT. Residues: CASSQVRAGNSPLHF.

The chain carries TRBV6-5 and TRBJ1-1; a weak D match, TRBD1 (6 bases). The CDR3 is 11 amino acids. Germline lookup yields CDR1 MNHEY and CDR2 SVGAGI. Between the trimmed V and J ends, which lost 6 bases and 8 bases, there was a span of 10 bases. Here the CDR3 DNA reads TGTGCCAGCAGGGTGGGACAAGAAGCTTTCTTT. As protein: CASRVGQEAFF.

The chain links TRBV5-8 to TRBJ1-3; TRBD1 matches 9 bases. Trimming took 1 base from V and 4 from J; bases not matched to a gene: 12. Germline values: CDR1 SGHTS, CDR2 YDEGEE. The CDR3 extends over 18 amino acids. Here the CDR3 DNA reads TGTGCCAGCAGCTTGTTTAGGGGGACAGGGAACTTCGGAAACACCATATATTTT. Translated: CASSLFRGTGNFGNTIYF.

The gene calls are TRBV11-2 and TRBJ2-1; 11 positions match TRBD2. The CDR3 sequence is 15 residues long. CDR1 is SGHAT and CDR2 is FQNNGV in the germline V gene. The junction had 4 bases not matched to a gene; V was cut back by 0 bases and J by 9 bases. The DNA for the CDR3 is TGTGCCAGCAGCTTAGATGGGCTAGCGGGAGGTGAGCAGTTCTTC. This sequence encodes CASSLDGLAGGEQFF.

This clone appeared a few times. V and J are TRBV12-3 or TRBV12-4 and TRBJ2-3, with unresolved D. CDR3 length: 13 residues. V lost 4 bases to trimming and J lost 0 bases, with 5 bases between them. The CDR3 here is CASSYSSTDTQYF. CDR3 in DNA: TGTGCCAGCAGTTACAGTAGCACAGATACGCAGTATTTT.

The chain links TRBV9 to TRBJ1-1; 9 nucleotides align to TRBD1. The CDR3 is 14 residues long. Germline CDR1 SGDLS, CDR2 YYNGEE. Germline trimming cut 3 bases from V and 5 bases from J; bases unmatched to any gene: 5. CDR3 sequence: CASSETTGGTEAFF. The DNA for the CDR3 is TGTGCCAGCAGCGAAACGACAGGGGGTACTGAAGCTTTCTTT. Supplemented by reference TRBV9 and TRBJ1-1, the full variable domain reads DSGVTQTPKHLITATGQRVTLRCSPRSGDLSVYWYQQSLDQGLQFLIQYYNGEERAKGNILERFSAQQFPDLHSELNLSSLELGDSALYFCASSETTGGTEAFFGQGTRLTVV.

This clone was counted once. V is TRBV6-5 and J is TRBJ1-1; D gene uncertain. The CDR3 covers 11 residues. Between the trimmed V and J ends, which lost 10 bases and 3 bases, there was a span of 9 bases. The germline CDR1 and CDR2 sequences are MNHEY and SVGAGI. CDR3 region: CATGRDTEAFF. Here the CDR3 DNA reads TGTGCCACCGGGAGGGACACTGAAGCTTTCTTT.

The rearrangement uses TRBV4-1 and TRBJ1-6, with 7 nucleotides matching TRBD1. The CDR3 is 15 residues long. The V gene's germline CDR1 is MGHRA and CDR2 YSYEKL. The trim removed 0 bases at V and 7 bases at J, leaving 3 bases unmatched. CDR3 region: CASSQDTGENSPLHF. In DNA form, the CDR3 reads TGCGCCAGCAGCCAAGATACAGGGGAGAATTCACCCCTCCACTTT.

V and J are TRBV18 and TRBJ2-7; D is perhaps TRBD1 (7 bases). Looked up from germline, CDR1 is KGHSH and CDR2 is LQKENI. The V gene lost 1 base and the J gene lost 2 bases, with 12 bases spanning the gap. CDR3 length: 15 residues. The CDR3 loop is CASSPLAGGPYEQYF. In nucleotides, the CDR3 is TGTGCCAGCTCACCACTGGCAGGGGGGCCCTACGAGCAGTACTTC.

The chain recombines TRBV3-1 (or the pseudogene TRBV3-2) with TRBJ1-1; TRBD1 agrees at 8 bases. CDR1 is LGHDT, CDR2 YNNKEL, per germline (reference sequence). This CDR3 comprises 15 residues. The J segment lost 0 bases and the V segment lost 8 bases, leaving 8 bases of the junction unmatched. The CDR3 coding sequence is TGTGCCAGCGCACGGACAGGGTTGATGAACACTGAAGCTTTCTTT. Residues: CASARTGLMNTEAFF.

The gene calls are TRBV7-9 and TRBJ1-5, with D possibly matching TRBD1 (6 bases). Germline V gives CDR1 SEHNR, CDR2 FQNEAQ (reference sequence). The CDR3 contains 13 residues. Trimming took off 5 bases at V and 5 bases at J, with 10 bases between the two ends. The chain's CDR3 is CASSIGQYQPQHF. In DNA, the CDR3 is TGTGCCAGCAGCATCGGACAGTATCAGCCCCAGCATTTT. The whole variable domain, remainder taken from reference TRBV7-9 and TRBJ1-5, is DTGVSQNPRHKITKRGQNVTFRCDPISEHNRLYWYRQTLGQGPEFLTYFQNEAQLEKSRLLSDRFSAERPKGSFSTLEIQRTEQGDSAMYLCASSIGQYQPQHFGDGTRLSIL.

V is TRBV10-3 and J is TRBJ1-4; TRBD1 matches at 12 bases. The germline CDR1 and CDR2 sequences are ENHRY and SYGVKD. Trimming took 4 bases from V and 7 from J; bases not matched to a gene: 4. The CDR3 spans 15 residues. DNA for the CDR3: TGTGCCATCAGTGCAAGGGACAGGGGGCCTGAAAAACTGTTTTTT. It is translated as CAISARDRGPEKLFF.

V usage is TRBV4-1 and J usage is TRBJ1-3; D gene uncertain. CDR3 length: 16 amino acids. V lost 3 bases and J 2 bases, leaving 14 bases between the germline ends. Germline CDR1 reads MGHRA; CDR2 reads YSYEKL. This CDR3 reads CASSQAGRPPGNTIYF. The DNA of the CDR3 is TGCGCCAGCAGCCAGGCGGGCCGTCCACCTGGAAACACCATATATTTT.

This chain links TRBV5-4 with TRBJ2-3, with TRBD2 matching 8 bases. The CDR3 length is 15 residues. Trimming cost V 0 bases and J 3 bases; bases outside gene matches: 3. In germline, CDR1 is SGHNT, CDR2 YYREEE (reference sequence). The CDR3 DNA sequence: TGTGCCAGCAGCTTGGCGGCTAGCGGGACAGATACGCAGTATTTT. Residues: CASSLAASGTDTQYF.